This T cell receptor (beta chain) was sequenced for a study of human T cells and chemical hapten exposure. The germline V gene encodes CDR1 SGHAT and CDR2 FQNNGV. CDR3 size: 14 residues. V was trimmed by 5 bases and J by 5 bases, leaving 15 bases between them. Time point of the sample: patch test 1, 2 weeks after DPC sensitization. Treatment here: therapeutic diphenylcyclopropenone sensitization with weekly scalp DPC. TCRdb re-called the RACE reads through MiXCR, storing one row per CDR3 protein. Of 90,000 to 120,000 distinct CDR3 sequences in the sample, approximately 10% are singletons; the top ten hold 3.5%. This clonotype was detected ten times or more.

This sequence originates from a woman aged 35 to 49 with alopecia areata. Some clones in this sample may be carry-over from other donors' samples. V and J are TRBV11-2 and TRBJ2-5; D gene uncertain. The sample was whole blood, taken in connection with sensitization to the hapten diphenylcyclopropenone (DPC). The CDR3 reads CASSHWGSGETQYF. As DNA, the CDR3 is TGTGCCAGCAGCCACTGGGGTTCTGGGGAGACCCAGTACTTC.